This TCR beta chain was documented in a study of cytomegalovirus exposure and HLA in healthy donors. Across the whole study: Later, an analysis reported that the 95 to 150 validation repertoires had used the same platform as the roughly 720 first-cohort repertoires.

CDR3 length: 15 residues. CDR1 is KGHSH and CDR2 is LQKENI in the germline V gene. Trimming removed 5 bases at V and 5 bases at J, with 18 bases between. The donors were members of the validation cohort comprising some 120 subjects, separate from the roughly 700-subject first cohort. The repertoire was sequenced with immunoSEQ multiplex PCR; TCRdb's copy has only in-frame clones and lacks some. This sample yields 85,000 to 90,000 clones, of which about 96% are seen a single time; 0.78% belongs to the top ten. Source material: PBMCs. The V gene is TRBV18, the J gene TRBJ2-5, with a weak D call TRBD1 (6 bases). This TCR came from a man younger than 30 in good health and CMV-seronegative. DNA for the CDR3: TGTGCCAGCTCATCAGTCAGGGGCTCCCAGGAGACCCAGTACTTC. Translating it yields CASSSVRGSQETQYF.